A single sample gave rise to the 3 T cell receptor beta chains below, sequenced in a study of T cell responses to AZD1222 COVID-19 vaccine. Clones were sequenced by immunoSEQ multiplex PCR, and TCRdb holds only the in-frame ones, with some missing. The sample shows around 110,000 clones, approximately 84% of them seen only once. Sequencing used peripheral blood, obtained on day 0 of AZD1222 vaccination. All receptors derive from an adult in good health.

This chain links TRBV13 with TRBJ1-1, with a weak D call TRBD1 (5 bases). This CDR3 spans 14 amino acids. Germline CDR1 reads PRHDT; CDR2 reads FYEKMQ (reference sequence). Deletions cut 5 bases from V and 5 bases from J, with 15 bases between. In DNA, the CDR3 is TGTGCCAGCAGCCCCCTCTTGACAGATACTGAAGCTTTCTTT. This sequence encodes CASSPLLTDTEAFF.

J is TRBJ1-1 and V is TRBV5-4; 7 positions match TRBD1. With 4 bases clipped from V and 6 bases from J, the junction kept 12 bases outside the gene matches. CDR3 size: 15 residues. Germline loops: CDR1 SGHNT, CDR2 YYREEE (reference sequence). The CDR3 sequence: CASSTSTGYGAEAFF. The CDR3 region has the DNA TGTGCCAGCAGCACCTCGACAGGGTATGGGGCTGAAGCTTTCTTT.

The chain uses TRBV4-2 and TRBJ2-7; TRBD2 is a possible D gene (6 bases). CDR3 size: 14 residues. The germline gives CDR1 LGHNA, CDR2 YNFKEQ. V was trimmed by 0 bases and J by 1 base, leaving 7 bases between them. CDR3 residues: CASSQEGGSYEQYF. The CDR3 DNA reads as TGTGCCAGCAGCCAAGAAGGAGGGTCCTACGAGCAGTACTTC.